The sequence of this T cell receptor (beta chain) was determined in a study of yellow fever vaccine responses in identical twins. V dropped 1 base and J dropped 8 bases, with 12 bases sitting between them. Germline V gene lookup returns CDR1 MGHRA and CDR2 YSYEKL. This CDR3 is built from 14 residues. TCRdb called the RT-PCR reads again in MiXCR, with one record for every CDR3 protein. The table has 30,000 to 40,000 distinct CDR3 sequences, less than 70% seen once. The TCR originated in a woman aged 18-29 years who received the yellow fever vaccine. The genes are TRBV4-1 and TRBJ2-1; D is possibly TRBD2 (5 bases). This specimen was T cells from blood (PBMCs), unsorted or a sorted subset (not recorded which), taken before or after yellow fever vaccination (not recorded which). The chain's CDR3 is CASSQAYKEDEQFF. In nucleotides, the CDR3 is TGCGCCAGCAGCCAAGCCTACAAGGAGGATGAGCAGTTCTTC.